One T cell receptor beta chain is described in this entry. The target of this receptor is not known. Base qualities are not recorded, but no much larger clone differs from it by a single base. This record comes from a study of T cell responses to AZD1222 COVID-19 vaccine (dated by TCRdb to 2020 to 2022). Some background on the complete study: AZD1222 recipients with second doses at about 4 weeks or about 12 weeks were pooled, because spike-specific TCR depth and breadth did not differ between schedules. A total of 233 trial participants underwent TCR sequencing, of whom roughly 210 had received two doses of AZD1222 and about 25 had received two doses of the MenACWY control vaccine. Trial participants were enrolled by age into 18-55, 56-69 and 70-plus year subgroups, with approximately 150, 30 and 60 TCR-sequenced participants respectively. Results the study describes overall, beyond this receptor: A significant rise in spike-specific TCR breadth and depth was observed after two AZD1222 doses relative to day 0 and relative to MenACWY recipients. Conclusions about previously exposed vaccinees are limited because only five to seven AZD1222 recipients were SARS-CoV-2 seropositive at baseline. Participants were mostly white British, with more females than males. The authors suggested clonal diversity may have been underestimated. The whole spike protein was spanned by vaccine-associated CD4 TCRs, and dominant responses were seen in regions 160-218 and 743-854. The 56-69-year group was small, and its depth increase did not reach significance, likely because of low power. Because no day 14 peak-response samples were available, repertoires were characterized only after the peak T cell response. Nearly half of unique spike-specific TCRs reportedly recognized epitopes outside regions mutated in the B.1.351 and B.1.1.7 variants.

The CDR3 contains 15 residues, cysteine and phenylalanine counted. Kept here is only the CDR3 DNA, which spans 45 bases and is read in frame from base 1. From V the trimming removes 6 bases and from J it removes 4 bases, while the gene matches leave 10 bases of the junction unaccounted for. Taken from the germline V gene, the CDR1 and CDR2 loops are SNHLY and FYNNEI. Explained via the paper, the time point label denotes: baseline before first vaccination. Samples from vaccinated people were obtained from the UK trials COV001 and COV002, which included a single-blind randomized controlled phase 2/3 trial of AZD1222 (ChAdOx1 nCoV-19) in healthy adults. For TCRbeta chain sequencing, PBMC samples from trial participants were taken at day 0 and at day 28 after the second dose. The CDR3 regions of human TCRbeta chains were analyzed by immunosequencing. As for the authors' bioinformatics: TCRs in the repertoires were compared against a reference library of SARS-CoV-2-specific TCRs that had been generated with the MIRA antigen-specificity platform. Breadth was defined as the fraction of unique TCRs that were SARS-CoV-2-associated, and depth was defined as the fraction of total T cells that were SARS-CoV-2-associated. Using the MIRA data, each spike-specific TCR was mapped to the spike region that the TCR reacts to and placed in a CD4 or CD8 class. Log10-transformed breadth and depth values were compared by one-way ANOVA with Sidak's multiple comparisons tests. TCRdb limited this immuneACCESS table to in-frame rearrangements with V and J called. A share of clones is missing; checked studies link under half to unresolved V genes, and the rest is unexplained. V, J and clone size are those of that table, while D and trimming were read from the DNA. In this sample the table shows fewer than 150,000 clones, over 85% of which occur a single time. Under 2.5% of the sample rests with the top ten.

Rearrangement joined TRBV2 to TRBJ1-1, and TRBD1 matches 8 of the central bases. The sequence was collected from an adult in good health. The sample consisted of peripheral blood, taken on day 0 of AZD1222 vaccination. The sequenced DNA is TGTGCCAGCAGAAGGACAGGGATGGGAGGCACTGAAGCTTTCTTT. Its protein reads: CASRRTGMGGTEAFF.